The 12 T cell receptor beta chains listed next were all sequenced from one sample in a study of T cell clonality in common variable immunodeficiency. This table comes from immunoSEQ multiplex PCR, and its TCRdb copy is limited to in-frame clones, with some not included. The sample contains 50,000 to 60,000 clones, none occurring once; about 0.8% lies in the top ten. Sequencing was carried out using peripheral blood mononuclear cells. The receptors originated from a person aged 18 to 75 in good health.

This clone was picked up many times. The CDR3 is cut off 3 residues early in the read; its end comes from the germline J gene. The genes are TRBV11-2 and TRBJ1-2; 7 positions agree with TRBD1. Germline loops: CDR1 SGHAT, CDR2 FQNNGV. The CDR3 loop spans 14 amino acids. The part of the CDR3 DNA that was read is TGTGCCAGCAGTAGGGACAGACCTGGCGGAGGC. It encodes CASSRDRPGGG. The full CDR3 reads CASSRDRPGGGYTF. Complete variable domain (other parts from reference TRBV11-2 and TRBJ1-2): EAGVAQSPRYKIIEKRQSVAFWCNPISGHATLYWYQQILGQGPKLLIQFQNNGVVDDSQLPKDRFSAERLKGVDSTLKIQPAKLEDSAVYLCASSRDRPGGGYTFGSGTRLTVV.

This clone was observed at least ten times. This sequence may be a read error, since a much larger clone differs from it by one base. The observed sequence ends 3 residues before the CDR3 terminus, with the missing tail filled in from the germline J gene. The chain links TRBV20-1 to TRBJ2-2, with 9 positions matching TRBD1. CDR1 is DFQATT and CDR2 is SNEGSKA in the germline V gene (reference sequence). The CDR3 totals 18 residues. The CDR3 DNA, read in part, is TGCAGTGCTAGAGACTGGACAGGGGCGGGCTCTGGGGCCAACGTG. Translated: CSARDWTGAGSGANV. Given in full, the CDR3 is CSARDWTGAGSGANVLFF.

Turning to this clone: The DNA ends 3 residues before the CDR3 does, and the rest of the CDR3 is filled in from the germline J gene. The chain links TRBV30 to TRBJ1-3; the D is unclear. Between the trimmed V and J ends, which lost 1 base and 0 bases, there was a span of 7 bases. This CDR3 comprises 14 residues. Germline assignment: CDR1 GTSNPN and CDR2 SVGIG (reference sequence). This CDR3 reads CAWSEGYSGNTIYF. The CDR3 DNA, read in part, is TGTGCCTGGAGTGAAGGTTACTCTGGAAACACC. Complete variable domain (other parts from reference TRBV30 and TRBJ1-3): SQTIHQWPATLVQPVGSPLSLECTVEGTSNPNLYWYRQAAGRGLQLLFYSVGIGQISSEVPQNLSASRPQDRQFILSSKKLLLSDSGFYLCAWSEGYSGNTIYFGEGSWLTVV.

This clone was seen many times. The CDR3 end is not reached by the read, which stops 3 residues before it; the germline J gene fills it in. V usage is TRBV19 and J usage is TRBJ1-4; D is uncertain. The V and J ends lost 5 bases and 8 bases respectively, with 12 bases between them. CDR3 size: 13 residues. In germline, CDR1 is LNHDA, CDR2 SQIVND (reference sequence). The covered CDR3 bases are TGTGCCAGTAGTGGCGGGGAGTGGGAAAAA. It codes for CASSGGEWEK. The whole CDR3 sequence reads CASSGGEWEKLFF.

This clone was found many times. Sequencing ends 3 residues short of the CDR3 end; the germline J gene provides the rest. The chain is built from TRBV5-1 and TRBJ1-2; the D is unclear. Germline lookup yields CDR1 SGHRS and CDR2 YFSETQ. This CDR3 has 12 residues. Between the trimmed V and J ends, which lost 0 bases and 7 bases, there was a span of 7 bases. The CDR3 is CASSLGSSGYTF. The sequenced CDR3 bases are TGCGCCAGCAGCTTGGGATCTAGTGGC.

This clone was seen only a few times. This chain's CDR3 is CASTQGIDMINDYTF. The covered CDR3 bases are TGTGCCAGCACCCAGGGGATCGATATGATCAATGAC. The chain recombines TRBV6-2 or TRBV6-3 with TRBJ1-2; D is possibly TRBD1 (6 bases). The DNA ends 3 residues before the CDR3 does, and the rest of the CDR3 is filled in from the germline J gene. There are 15 residues in the CDR3. CDR1 is MNHEY and CDR2 is SVGEGT in the germline V gene.

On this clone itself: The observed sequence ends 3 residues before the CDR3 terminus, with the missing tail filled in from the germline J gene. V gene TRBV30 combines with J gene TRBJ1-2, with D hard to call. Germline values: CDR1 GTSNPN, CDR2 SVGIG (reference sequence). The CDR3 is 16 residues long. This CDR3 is CAWSVPWASGTYDYTF. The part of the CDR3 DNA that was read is TGTGCCTGGAGTGTACCATGGGCTAGCGGAACCTACGAC.

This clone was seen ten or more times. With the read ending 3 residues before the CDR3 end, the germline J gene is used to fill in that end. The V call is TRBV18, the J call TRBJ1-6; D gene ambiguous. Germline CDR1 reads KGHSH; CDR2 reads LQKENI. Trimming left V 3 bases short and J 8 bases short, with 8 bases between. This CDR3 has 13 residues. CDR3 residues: CASSPARDSPLHF. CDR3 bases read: TGTGCCAGCTCACCCGCAAGGGATTCACCC.

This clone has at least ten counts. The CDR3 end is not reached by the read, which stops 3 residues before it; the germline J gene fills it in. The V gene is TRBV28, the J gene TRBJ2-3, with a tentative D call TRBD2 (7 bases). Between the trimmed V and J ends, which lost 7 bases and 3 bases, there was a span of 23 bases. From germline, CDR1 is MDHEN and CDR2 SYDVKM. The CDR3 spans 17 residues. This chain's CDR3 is CASTPGGGGEGTDTQYF. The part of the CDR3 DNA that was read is TGTGCCAGCACTCCCGGGGGAGGGGGGGAAGGTACAGATACG.

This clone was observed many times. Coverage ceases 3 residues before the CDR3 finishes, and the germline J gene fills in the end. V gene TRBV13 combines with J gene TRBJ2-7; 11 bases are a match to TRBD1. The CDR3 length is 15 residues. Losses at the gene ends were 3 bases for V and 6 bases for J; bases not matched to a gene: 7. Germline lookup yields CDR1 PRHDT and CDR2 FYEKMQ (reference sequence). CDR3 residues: CASSLGRTGGSEQYF. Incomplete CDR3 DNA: TGTGCCAGCAGCTTGGGTAGGACAGGGGGCTCCGAG.

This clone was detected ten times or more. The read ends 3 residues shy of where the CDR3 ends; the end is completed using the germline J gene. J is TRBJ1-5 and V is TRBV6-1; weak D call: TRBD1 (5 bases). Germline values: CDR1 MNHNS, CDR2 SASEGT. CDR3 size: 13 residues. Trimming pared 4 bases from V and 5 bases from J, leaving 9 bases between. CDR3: CASSADRDQPQHF. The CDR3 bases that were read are TGTGCCAGCAGTGCCGACAGAGATCAGCCC.

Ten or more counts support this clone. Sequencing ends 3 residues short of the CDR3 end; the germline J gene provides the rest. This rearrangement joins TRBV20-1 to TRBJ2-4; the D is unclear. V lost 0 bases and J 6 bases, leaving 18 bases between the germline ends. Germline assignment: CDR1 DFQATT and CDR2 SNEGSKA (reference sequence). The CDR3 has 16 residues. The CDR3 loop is CSARDLSGEQINIQYF. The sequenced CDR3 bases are TGCAGTGCTAGAGATTTATCGGGTGAGCAGATAAACATT.